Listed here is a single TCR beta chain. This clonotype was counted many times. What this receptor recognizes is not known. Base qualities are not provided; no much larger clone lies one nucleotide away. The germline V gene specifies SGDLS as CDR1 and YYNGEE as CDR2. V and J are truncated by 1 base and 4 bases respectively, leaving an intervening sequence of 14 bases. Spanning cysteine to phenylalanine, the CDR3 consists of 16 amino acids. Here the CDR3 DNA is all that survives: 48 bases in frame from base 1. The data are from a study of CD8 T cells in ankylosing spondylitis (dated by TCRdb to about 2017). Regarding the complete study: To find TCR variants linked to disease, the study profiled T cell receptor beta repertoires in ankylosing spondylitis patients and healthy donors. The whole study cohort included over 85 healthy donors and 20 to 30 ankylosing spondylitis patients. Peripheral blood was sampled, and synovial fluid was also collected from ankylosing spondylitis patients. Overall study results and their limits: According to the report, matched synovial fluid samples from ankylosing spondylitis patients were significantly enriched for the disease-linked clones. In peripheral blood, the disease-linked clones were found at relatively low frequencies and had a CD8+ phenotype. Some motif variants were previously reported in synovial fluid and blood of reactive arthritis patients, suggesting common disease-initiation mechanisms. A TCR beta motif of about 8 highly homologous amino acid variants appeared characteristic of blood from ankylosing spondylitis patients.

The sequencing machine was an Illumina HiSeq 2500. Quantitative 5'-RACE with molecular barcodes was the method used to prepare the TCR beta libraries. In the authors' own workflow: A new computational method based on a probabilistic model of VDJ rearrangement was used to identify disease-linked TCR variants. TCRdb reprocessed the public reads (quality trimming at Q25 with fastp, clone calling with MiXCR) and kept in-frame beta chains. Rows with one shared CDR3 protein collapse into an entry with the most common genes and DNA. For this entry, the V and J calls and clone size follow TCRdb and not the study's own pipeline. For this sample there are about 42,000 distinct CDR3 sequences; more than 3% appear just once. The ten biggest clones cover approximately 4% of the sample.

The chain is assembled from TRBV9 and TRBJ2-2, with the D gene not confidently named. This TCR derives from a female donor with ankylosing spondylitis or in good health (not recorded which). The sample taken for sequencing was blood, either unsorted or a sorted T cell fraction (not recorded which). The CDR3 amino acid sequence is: CASSVYSGIPTGELFF. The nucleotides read TGTGCCAGCAGCGTATACAGTGGCATACCCACCGGGGAGCTGTTTTTT.